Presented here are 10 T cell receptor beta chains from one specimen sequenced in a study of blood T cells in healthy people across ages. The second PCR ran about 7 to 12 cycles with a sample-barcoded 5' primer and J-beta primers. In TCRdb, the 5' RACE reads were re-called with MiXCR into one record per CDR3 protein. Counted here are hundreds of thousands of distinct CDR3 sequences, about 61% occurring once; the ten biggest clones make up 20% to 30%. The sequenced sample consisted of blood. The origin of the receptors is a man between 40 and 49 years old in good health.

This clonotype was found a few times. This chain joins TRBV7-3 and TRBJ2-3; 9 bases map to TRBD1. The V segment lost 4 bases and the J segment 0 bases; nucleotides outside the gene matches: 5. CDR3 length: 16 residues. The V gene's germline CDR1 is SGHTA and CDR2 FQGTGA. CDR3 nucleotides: TGTGCCAGCAGCTCACAGACAGGGGGTAGCACAGATACGCAGTATTTT. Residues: CASSSQTGGSTDTQYF.

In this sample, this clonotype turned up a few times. CDR3: CASSGLGFSNQPQHF. The CDR3 nucleotides read TGTGCCAGCAGTGGTTTGGGTTTTAGCAATCAGCCCCAGCATTTT. The J gene is TRBJ1-5, the V gene TRBV2; the D is unclear. Germline assignment: CDR1 SNHLY and CDR2 FYNNEI. This CDR3 region has 15 residues. V was pared by 4 bases and J by 0 bases, with 10 bases between. Complete variable domain (other parts from reference TRBV2 and TRBJ1-5): EPEVTQTPSHQVTQMGQEVILRCVPISNHLYFYWYRQILGQKVEFLVSFYNNEISEKSEIFDDQFSVERPDGSNFTLKIRSTKLEDSAMYFCASSGLGFSNQPQHFGDGTRLSIL.

The CDR3 region is CSVKDRDSYNEQFF. CDR3 DNA: TGCAGCGTGAAGGACAGGGACTCCTACAATGAGCAGTTCTTC. This sequence joins TRBV29-1 and TRBJ2-1; 8 nucleotides line up with TRBD1. Losses at the gene ends were 6 bases for V and 0 bases for J; bases not matched to a gene: 4. Germline V gene data show CDR1 as SQVTM and CDR2 as ANQGSEA. The CDR3 is 14 residues long.

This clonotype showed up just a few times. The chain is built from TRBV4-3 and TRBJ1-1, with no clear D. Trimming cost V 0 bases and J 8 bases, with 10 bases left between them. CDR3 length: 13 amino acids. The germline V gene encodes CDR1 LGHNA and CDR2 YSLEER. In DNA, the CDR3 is TGCGCCAGCAGCCAAGAGGTATCCAGAGAAGCTTTCTTT. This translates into CASSQEVSREAFF.

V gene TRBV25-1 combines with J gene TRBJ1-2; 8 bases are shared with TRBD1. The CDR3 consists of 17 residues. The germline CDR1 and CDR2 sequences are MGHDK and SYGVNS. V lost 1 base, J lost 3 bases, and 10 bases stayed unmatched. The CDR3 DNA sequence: TGTGCCAGCAGTGAATTTCCCTCACAGGGGGTCGACTATGGCTACACCTTC. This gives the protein CASSEFPSQGVDYGYTF.

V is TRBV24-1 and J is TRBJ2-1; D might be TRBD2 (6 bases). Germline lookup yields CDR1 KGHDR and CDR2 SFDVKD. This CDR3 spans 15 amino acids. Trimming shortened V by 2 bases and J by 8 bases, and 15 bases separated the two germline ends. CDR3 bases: TGTGCCACCAGTGATTCGATTCTACCGGGGGATGAGCAGTTCTTC. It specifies CATSDSILPGDEQFF.

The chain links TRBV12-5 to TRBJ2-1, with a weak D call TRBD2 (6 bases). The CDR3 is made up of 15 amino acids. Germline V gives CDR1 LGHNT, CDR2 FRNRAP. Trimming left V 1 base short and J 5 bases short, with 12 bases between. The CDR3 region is CASGLDQGLNNEQFF. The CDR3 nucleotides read TGTGCTAGTGGTTTGGACCAGGGACTCAACAATGAGCAGTTCTTC.

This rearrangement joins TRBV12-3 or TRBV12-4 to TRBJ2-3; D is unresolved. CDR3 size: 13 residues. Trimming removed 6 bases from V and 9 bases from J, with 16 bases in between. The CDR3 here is CASSLSHLPTQYF. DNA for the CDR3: TGTGCCAGCAGCCTCTCTCACCTTCCCACGCAGTATTTT.

The CDR3 region has the DNA TGTGCCAGCAGTTCCACCGAGAGGGGTCTCCTCTACAATGAGCAGTTCTTC. Translating it yields CASSSTERGLLYNEQFF. This rearrangement joins TRBV6-2 or TRBV6-3 to TRBJ2-1; D might be TRBD1 or TRBD2, each matching 5 bases. This CDR3 has 17 residues. Germline assignment: CDR1 MNHEY and CDR2 SVGEGT. The V end was cut by 4 bases, the J end by 3 bases, with 19 bases between.

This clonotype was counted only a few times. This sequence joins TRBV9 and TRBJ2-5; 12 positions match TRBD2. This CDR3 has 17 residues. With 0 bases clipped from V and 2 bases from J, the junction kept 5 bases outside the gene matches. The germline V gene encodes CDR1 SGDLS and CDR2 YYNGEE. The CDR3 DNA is TGTGCCAGCAGCGTAGGTGGGACTAGCGGGCCTCAAGAGACCCAGTACTTC. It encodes CASSVGGTSGPQETQYF.